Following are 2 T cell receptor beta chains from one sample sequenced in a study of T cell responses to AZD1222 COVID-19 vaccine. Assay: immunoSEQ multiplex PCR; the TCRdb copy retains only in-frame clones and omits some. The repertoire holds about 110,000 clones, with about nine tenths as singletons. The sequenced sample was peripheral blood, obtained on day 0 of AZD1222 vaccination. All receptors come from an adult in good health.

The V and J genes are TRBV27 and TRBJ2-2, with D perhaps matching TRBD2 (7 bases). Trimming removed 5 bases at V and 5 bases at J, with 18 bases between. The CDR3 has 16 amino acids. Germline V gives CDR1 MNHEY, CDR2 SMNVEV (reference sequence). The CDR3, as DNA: TGTGCCAGCAGTCGTAGCTCGGGGGGCCGTACCGGGGAGCTGTTTTTT. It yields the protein CASSRSSGGRTGELFF.

The CDR3 DNA sequence: TGTGCCAGCAGCTCGACAGGGACGGCCGGGGAGCTGTTTTTT. As protein: CASSSTGTAGELFF. The rearrangement uses TRBV7-6 and TRBJ2-2; the match to TRBD1 covers 7 bases. The CDR3 extends over 14 amino acids. Germline V gene sequence: CDR1 SGHVS, CDR2 FNYEAQ. Germline trimming cut 4 bases from V and 6 bases from J; bases unmatched to any gene: 5.